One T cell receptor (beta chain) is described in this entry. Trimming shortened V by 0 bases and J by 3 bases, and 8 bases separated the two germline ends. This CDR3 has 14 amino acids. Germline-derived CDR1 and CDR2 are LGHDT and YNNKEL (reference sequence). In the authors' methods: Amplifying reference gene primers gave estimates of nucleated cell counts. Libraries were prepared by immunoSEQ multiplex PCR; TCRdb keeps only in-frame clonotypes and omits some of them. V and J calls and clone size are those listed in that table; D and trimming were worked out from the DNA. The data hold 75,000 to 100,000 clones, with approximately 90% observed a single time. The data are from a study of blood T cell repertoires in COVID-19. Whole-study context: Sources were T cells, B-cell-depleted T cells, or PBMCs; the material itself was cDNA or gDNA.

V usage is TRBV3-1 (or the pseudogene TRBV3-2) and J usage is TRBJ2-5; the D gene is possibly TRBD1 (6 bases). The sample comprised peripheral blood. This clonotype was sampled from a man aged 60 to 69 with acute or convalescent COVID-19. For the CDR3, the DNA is TGTGCCAGCAGCCAAGAAAGGACAGAAGAGACCCAGTACTTC. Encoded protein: CASSQERTEETQYF.